This TCR beta chain came from a study of beta chain features in type 1 diabetes. Study at large: Examined across all samples were 90 million to 130 million sorted cells.

Reverse transcription of all isolated RNA meant that expressed TCRB transcripts were sequenced. Profiling relied on immunoSEQ multiplex PCR, and the TCRdb table lists in-frame clones only, not all of them. The data contain under 450,000 clones, approximately 15% of them seen just once; the ten biggest clones take up 0.03% to 0.04%. It was one heparinised blood draw, averaging about 116 mL, that each donor gave. The CDR3 loop spans 16 amino acids. V dropped 6 bases and J dropped 3; count of bases not matched to a gene: 10. CDR1 and CDR2 (germline): SNHLY, FYNNEI. This clone was observed a few times. Antigen: not known. Study-wide findings and caveats: In type 1 diabetes patients, VDJ junctions had fewer insertions; deletions at these junctions were more frequent.

The chain uses TRBV2 and TRBJ2-3, with TRBD1 matching 9 bases. This receptor was identified in a man younger than 45 in good health. Source material: naive CD4+ T cells from blood. This chain's CDR3 is CASRETGTGWTDTQYF. Here the CDR3 DNA reads TGTGCCAGCAGGGAGACCGGGACAGGGTGGACAGATACGCAGTATTTT.